The next 27 T cell receptor beta chains were all read from a single sample in a study of blood T cells in healthy people across ages (dated by TCRdb to the mid-2010s). Library prep was done by 5' RACE. The reads were generated on an Illumina HiSeq 2500. A second PCR of roughly 7 to 11 cycles was performed with a sample-barcoded 5' primer and a J-beta primer mix. TCRdb ran its own pipeline on the public reads, namely fastp trimming at Q25 and MiXCR clone calling, and kept in-frame beta chains. Rows are combined by CDR3 protein, so each entry shows the most common genes and DNA. This sample gives about 570,000 distinct CDR3 sequences in total; about 25% of them show up just once. The ten largest make up approximately 17% of the sample. The source material was blood. All receptors come from a woman in her 70s in good health.

The chain links TRBV5-1 to TRBJ2-5, with D tentatively TRBD1 or TRBD2 (6 bases each). The J call may be mistaken, given a closer DNA end match to TRBJ2-1. This CDR3 has 14 amino acids. Per germline, CDR1 SGHRS and CDR2 YFSETQ. CDR3 sequence (DNA): TGCGCCAGCAGCCTAGGGGGGATCTTCAATGAGCAGTTCTTC. Protein: CASSLGGIFNEQFF.

This clonotype occurred a few times. This chain connects TRBV6-6 to TRBJ2-5; D might be TRBD1 (6 bases). The J call may be wrong; the DNA end is better matched by TRBJ2-7. CDR1 is MNHNY and CDR2 is SVGAGI in the germline V gene (reference sequence). This CDR3 is built from 12 residues. The DNA for the CDR3 is TGTGCCAGCAGTAAGGGACATCCCGAGCAGTACTTC. Protein: CASSKGHPEQYF.

This clonotype has just a few counts. V is TRBV24-1 and J is TRBJ2-1, with a tentative D call TRBD1 (5 bases). V was pared by 0 bases and J by 7 bases, with 12 bases between. The CDR3 is 15 amino acids. Germline loops: CDR1 KGHDR, CDR2 SFDVKD. The CDR3 loop is CATSDLVSGRNEQFF. For the CDR3, the DNA is TGTGCCACCAGTGATTTGGTGTCAGGGCGTAATGAGCAGTTCTTC.

This clonotype was counted only a few times. J is TRBJ1-2 and V is TRBV7-2, with D possibly matching TRBD1 (6 bases). CDR3 length equals 16 residues. Per germline, CDR1 SGHTA and CDR2 FQGNSA. V lost 5 bases to trimming and J lost 6 bases, with 22 bases between them. For the CDR3, the DNA is TGTGCCAGCAGCGAATATTTTGCAGGGGTCAATGATGGCTACACCTTC. It translates to CASSEYFAGVNDGYTF.

Details on this clonotype: A much larger clone sits a single nucleotide away, making a read error possible. In DNA, the CDR3 is TGTGCCAGCAGTTTGATCCCACAGGGGTTGTTCCCGAGGGATATGCAGTATTTT. It yields the protein CASSLIPQGLFPRDMQYF. V gene TRBV12-3 or TRBV12-4 combines with J gene TRBJ2-3, with 7 bases fitting TRBD1. This CDR3 has 18 residues.

This clonotype was seen at least ten times. The chain links TRBV4-3 to TRBJ2-5; D is unresolved. Gene TRBJ2-7 matches the end of the DNA better, so the J call may be wrong. This CDR3 is built from 16 residues. In germline, CDR1 is LGHNA, CDR2 YSLEER. The CDR3 DNA is TGCGCCAGCAGTCAAAGATACCCCAGCTTACCGTACGAGCAGTACTTC. The encoded protein is CASSQRYPSLPYEQYF.

The chain couples TRBV6-4 to TRBJ1-1; 8 bases match TRBD1. The CDR3 is 14 residues long. V was clipped by 5 bases and J by 12 bases; unmatched bases: 14. Germline loops: CDR1 MRHNA, CDR2 SNTAGT. The CDR3 protein is CASSPKGQVHRSFF. CDR3 DNA: TGTGCCAGCAGTCCTAAGGGACAGGTGCACAGGTCTTTCTTT.

This clonotype was detected only a few times. J is TRBJ2-6 and V is TRBV7-2, with TRBD1 as a possible D gene (5 bases). Germline CDR1 is SGHTA and CDR2 is FQGNSA. V was cut by 2 bases and J by 0 bases, with 14 bases left in between. The CDR3 contains 18 residues. The CDR3 region is CASSLTRAHYSGANVLTF. CDR3 sequence (DNA): TGTGCCAGCAGCTTAACCAGGGCCCATTACTCTGGGGCCAACGTCCTGACTTTC.

As regards this clonotype: Germline is not matched at one junction end, which may reflect a read error. The chain employs TRBV18 and TRBJ2-5; no firm D call. The better agreement between TRBJ2-1 and the DNA end casts doubt on the J call. The CDR3 runs 11 residues. Germline assignment: CDR1 KGHSH and CDR2 LQKENI. The CDR3 is CATSLGSEQFF. The CDR3 DNA sequence: TGTGCCACCTCACTCGGGTCTGAGCAGTTCTTC.

Only a few counts were recorded for this clonotype. The CDR3 sequence: CASSSEHSVAYEQYF. The CDR3 DNA follows: TGTGCCAGCAGTTCGGAGCACAGCGTAGCCTACGAGCAGTACTTC. The chain uses TRBV27 and TRBJ2-7; no firm D call. The germline V and J ends were trimmed by 4 bases and 2 bases, with 15 bases remaining between them. CDR1 is MNHEY, CDR2 SMNVEV, per germline (reference sequence). The CDR3 spans 15 residues.

This clonotype was counted many times. The genes are TRBV5-6 and TRBJ2-4, with TRBD1 matching over 9 bases. Unmatched junction bases numbered 2, after V lost 0 bases and J lost 1 base. The CDR3 spans 16 residues. The germline gives CDR1 SGHDT, CDR2 YYEEEE. The CDR3 DNA reads as TGTGCCAGCAGCTTGGTAGGACAGGGGGCCAAAAACATTCAGTACTTC. Its translation: CASSLVGQGAKNIQYF.

The chain employs TRBV6-5 and TRBJ2-5, with D maybe TRBD2 (6 bases). The DNA end is more similar to TRBJ2-7, so the J call may be wrong. The CDR3 is made up of 14 amino acids. Germline CDR1 is MNHEY and CDR2 is SVGAGI. This CDR3 reads CASRTPGATYEQYF. CDR3 nucleotides: TGTGCCAGCAGAACTCCGGGAGCCACCTACGAGCAGTACTTC.

This clonotype was observed a few times. The chain has TRBV12-3 or TRBV12-4 and TRBJ2-2; D is unclear. V dropped 3 bases and J dropped 5 bases, with 22 bases sitting between them. The CDR3 consists of 18 residues. CDR3 sequence: CASSFGDIVGYRTGELFF. Here the CDR3 DNA reads TGTGCCAGCAGTTTCGGTGATATCGTAGGGTATAGGACCGGGGAGCTGTTTTTT.

The V call is TRBV4-3, the J call TRBJ2-7, with D possibly being TRBD1 (5 bases). V lost 0 bases, J lost 6 bases, and 15 bases lay in between. Per the germline V gene, CDR1 is LGHNA and CDR2 is YSLEER. This CDR3 is built from 15 residues. CDR3 sequence reads: CASSQDLGQGGEQYF. CDR3 bases: TGCGCCAGCAGCCAAGATTTAGGGCAGGGTGGCGAGCAGTACTTC.

The genes are TRBV27 and TRBJ2-5, with D possibly called TRBD1 or TRBD2 (6 bases each). The germline V gene has CDR1 MNHEY and CDR2 SMNVEV (reference sequence). The CDR3 sequence is 17 residues long. Trimming left V 5 bases short and J 5 bases short, with 24 bases between. DNA of the CDR3: TGTGCCAGCAGTCGGCGAACGGGGGCCATTCGTTTGGAGACCCAGTACTTC. This translates into CASSRRTGAIRLETQYF.

The CDR3 spells CASSLTSGINEQFF. CDR3 nucleotide sequence: TGTGCCAGCAGTTTAACTAGCGGAATCAATGAGCAGTTCTTC. The V and J genes are TRBV12-3 or TRBV12-4 and TRBJ2-5, with 8 bases fitting TRBD2. The DNA end favors TRBJ2-1, so the J call may be wrong. This CDR3 has 14 amino acids.

The chain joins TRBV5-1 to TRBJ2-5; D is uncertain. This CDR3 comprises 15 residues. The germline gives CDR1 SGHRS, CDR2 YFSETQ. The V gene lost 2 bases and the J gene lost 5 bases, with 16 bases spanning the gap. The CDR3 sequence: CASSFGGSLGETQYF. The CDR3 DNA sequence: TGCGCCAGCAGCTTCGGTGGTAGCCTAGGCGAGACCCAGTACTTC.

This chain connects TRBV20-1 to TRBJ2-1; 8 bases are shared with TRBD2. The germline V gene has CDR1 DFQATT and CDR2 SNEGSKA (reference sequence). Trimming cost V 0 bases and J 12 bases; bases outside gene matches: 13. This CDR3 is 15 amino acids long. CDR3 sequence (DNA): TGCAGTGCTAGAGATAAGGTAGCGGGGTCATCAGGGCAGTTCTTC. Residues: CSARDKVAGSSGQFF.

This sequence joins TRBV4-1 and TRBJ1-4, with D maybe TRBD1 (5 bases). The CDR3 extends over 10 amino acids. CDR1 and CDR2 from the germline V gene are MGHRA and YSYEKL. With 5 bases removed from V and 14 bases from J, the gap between germline ends came to 9 bases. The CDR3 is CASSGQGLFF. The CDR3 nucleotides are TGCGCCAGCAGCGGTCAGGGTCTGTTTTTT.

The chain carries TRBV7-2 and TRBJ1-5; TRBD1 might be the D (5 bases). CDR3 length: 14 amino acids. CDR1 is SGHTA, CDR2 FQGNSA, per germline. The ends were cut back, 2 bases at V and 7 bases at J, with 12 bases in the middle. The CDR3 DNA reads TGTGCCAGCAGCTTATTTGATCGGGGGCAGCCCCAGCATTTT. Translated, it gives CASSLFDRGQPQHF.

The chain couples TRBV7-2 to TRBJ1-2; D gene unclear. This CDR3 is 14 amino acids long. Trimming removed 5 bases at V and 4 bases at J, with 14 bases between. CDR1 SGHTA and CDR2 FQGNSA come from the germline V gene. CDR3 amino acids: CASSPRSQGYGYTF. The CDR3 nucleotides read TGTGCCAGCAGCCCCCGATCCCAAGGCTATGGCTACACCTTC.

This clonotype was counted between two and nine times. The V and J genes are TRBV9 and TRBJ2-6; 8 positions agree with TRBD1. With 3 bases clipped from V and 4 bases from J, the junction kept 6 bases outside the gene matches. The CDR3 runs 16 residues. Germline CDR1 SGDLS, CDR2 YYNGEE. Written as DNA, the CDR3 is TGTGCCAGCAGCGGAACCACAGGGGGAGGGGCCAACGTCCTGACTTTC. This translates into CASSGTTGGGANVLTF.

This chain uses TRBV6-2 or TRBV6-3 with TRBJ2-2; either TRBD1 or TRBD2 may supply D (6 bases each). Germline CDR1 reads MNHEY; CDR2 reads SVGEGT. Trimming left V 6 bases short and J 7 bases short, with 21 bases between. The CDR3 is 16 amino acids. The CDR3 bases are TGTGCCAGCAGCTCCCAGAGGGCCCGGGGGCGCGGGGAGCTGTTTTTT. Amino acids: CASSSQRARGRGELFF.

The rearrangement links TRBV4-3 to TRBJ2-2; D is unresolved. Between the trimmed V and J ends, which lost 0 bases and 5 bases, there was a span of 22 bases. This CDR3 is 19 amino acids long. The germline V gene has CDR1 LGHNA and CDR2 YSLEER. The CDR3, as DNA: TGCGCCAGCAGCCAAGATCCCTGGGTGAGAGAGAGGTGGACCGGGGAGCTGTTTTTT. Translation: CASSQDPWVRERWTGELFF.

In its sample, this clonotype was seen a few times. J is TRBJ2-3 and V is TRBV13, with 9 positions matching TRBD1. V lost 2 bases, J lost 2 bases, and 5 bases stayed unmatched. This CDR3 is built from 16 residues. CDR1 and CDR2 from the germline V gene are PRHDT and FYEKMQ (reference sequence). The chain's CDR3 is CASSLRTGVVTDTQYF. Here the CDR3 DNA reads TGTGCCAGCAGCTTACGGACAGGGGTTGTCACAGATACGCAGTATTTT.

The rearrangement uses TRBV5-4 and TRBJ1-2; D is undetermined. The CDR3 has 13 residues. The ends were cut back, 4 bases at V and 3 bases at J, with 10 bases in the middle. The germline gives CDR1 SGHNT, CDR2 YYREEE (reference sequence). The CDR3 DNA follows: TGTGCCAGCAGCCCTGTAAGGGACTATGGCTACACCTTC. Its translation: CASSPVRDYGYTF.

J is TRBJ2-3 and V is TRBV3-1; 9 nucleotides agree with TRBD1. Germline V gene data show CDR1 as LGHDT and CDR2 as YNNKEL (reference sequence). This CDR3 spans 16 amino acids. V was clipped by 5 bases and J by 6 bases; unmatched bases: 12. The CDR3 spells CASSSGQGGKVDTQYF. The CDR3 nucleotides read TGTGCCAGCAGCTCGGGACAGGGTGGTAAAGTTGATACGCAGTATTTT.